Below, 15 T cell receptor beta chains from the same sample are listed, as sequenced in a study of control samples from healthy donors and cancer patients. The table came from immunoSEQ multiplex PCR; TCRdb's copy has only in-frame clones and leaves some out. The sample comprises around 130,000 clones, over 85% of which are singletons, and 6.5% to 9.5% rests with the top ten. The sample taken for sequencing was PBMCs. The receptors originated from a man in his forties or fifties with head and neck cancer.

The CDR3 bases are TGTGCCAGCAGCCACCTGTCGGGGGCAGGGACTGAAGCTTTCTTT. It specifies CASSHLSGAGTEAFF. The gene calls are TRBV14 and TRBJ1-1, with D maybe TRBD1 (6 bases). Between the trimmed V and J ends, which lost 3 bases and 5 bases, there was a span of 16 bases. The CDR3 extends over 15 amino acids. The germline V gene has CDR1 SGHDN and CDR2 FVKESK. The full variable domain, rest sourced from reference TRBV14 and TRBJ1-1, is EAGVTQFPSHSVIEKGQTVTLRCDPISGHDNLYWYRRVMGKEIKFLLHFVKESKQDESGMPNNRFLAERTGGTYSTLKVQPAELEDSGVYFCASSHLSGAGTEAFFGQGTRLTVV.

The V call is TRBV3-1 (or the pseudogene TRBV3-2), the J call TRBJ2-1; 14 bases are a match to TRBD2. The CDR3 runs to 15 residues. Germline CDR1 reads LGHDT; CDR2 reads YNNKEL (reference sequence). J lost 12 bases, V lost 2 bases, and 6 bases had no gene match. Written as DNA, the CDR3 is TGTGCCAGCAGCCAAAAGGGACTAGCGGGAGTGCGGCAGTTCTTC. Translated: CASSQKGLAGVRQFF.

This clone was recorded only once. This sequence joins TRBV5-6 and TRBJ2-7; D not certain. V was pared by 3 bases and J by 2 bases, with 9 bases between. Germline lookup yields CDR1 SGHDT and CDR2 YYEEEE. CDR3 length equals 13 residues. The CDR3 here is CASSSAATYEQYF. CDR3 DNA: TGTGCCAGCAGCTCGGCTGCCACCTACGAGCAGTACTTC.

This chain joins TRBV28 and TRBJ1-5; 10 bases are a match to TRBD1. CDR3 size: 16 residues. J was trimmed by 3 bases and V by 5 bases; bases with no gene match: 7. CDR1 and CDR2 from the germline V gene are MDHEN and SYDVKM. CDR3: CASSTPGQGSNQPQHF. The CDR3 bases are TGTGCCAGCAGTACACCGGGACAGGGGTCCAATCAGCCCCAGCATTTT.

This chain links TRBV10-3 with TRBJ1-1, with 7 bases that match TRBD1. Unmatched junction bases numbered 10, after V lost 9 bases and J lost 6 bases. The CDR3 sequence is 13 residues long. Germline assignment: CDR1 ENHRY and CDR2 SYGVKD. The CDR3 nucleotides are TGTGCCATAGCTACAGGGGAGGTAGCTGAAGCTTTCTTT. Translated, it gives CAIATGEVAEAFF.

Here the CDR3 reads CASSPAGVDQPQHF. CDR3 nucleotide sequence: TGTGCCAGCTCACCGGCAGGGGTGGATCAGCCCCAGCATTTT. The chain carries TRBV18 and TRBJ1-5, with D maybe TRBD1 (6 bases). V was clipped by 3 bases and J by 5 bases, with 11 bases between them. The germline V gene encodes CDR1 KGHSH and CDR2 LQKENI. The CDR3 spans 14 residues. The full variable domain, in which reference TRBV18 and TRBJ1-5 provide the parts outside the CDR3, is NAGVMQNPRHLVRRRGQEARLRCSPMKGHSHVYWYRQLPEEGLKFMVYLQKENIIDESGMPKERFSAEFPKEGPSILRIQQVVRGDSAAYFCASSPAGVDQPQHFGDGTRLSIL.

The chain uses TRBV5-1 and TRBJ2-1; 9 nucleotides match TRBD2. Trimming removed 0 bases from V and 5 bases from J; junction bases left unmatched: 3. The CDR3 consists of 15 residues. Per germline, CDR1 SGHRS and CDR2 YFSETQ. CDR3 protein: CASSLEAGGNNEQFF. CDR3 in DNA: TGCGCCAGCAGCTTGGAGGCGGGAGGGAACAATGAGCAGTTCTTC. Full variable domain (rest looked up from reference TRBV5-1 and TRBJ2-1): KAGVTQTPRYLIKTRGQQVTLSCSPISGHRSVSWYQQTPGQGLQFLFEYFSETQRNKGNFPGRFSGRQFSNSRSEMNVSTLELGDSALYLCASSLEAGGNNEQFFGPGTRLTVL.

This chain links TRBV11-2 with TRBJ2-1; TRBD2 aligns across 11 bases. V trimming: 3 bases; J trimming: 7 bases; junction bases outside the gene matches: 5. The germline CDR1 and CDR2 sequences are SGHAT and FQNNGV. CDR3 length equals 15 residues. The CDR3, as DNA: TGTGCCAGCAGCTTTAGCGGGGGGGCCCAGAATGAGCAGTTCTTC. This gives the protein CASSFSGGAQNEQFF. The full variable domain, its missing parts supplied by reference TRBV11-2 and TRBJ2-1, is EAGVAQSPRYKIIEKRQSVAFWCNPISGHATLYWYQQILGQGPKLLIQFQNNGVVDDSQLPKDRFSAERLKGVDSTLKIQPAKLEDSAVYLCASSFSGGAQNEQFFGPGTRLTVL.

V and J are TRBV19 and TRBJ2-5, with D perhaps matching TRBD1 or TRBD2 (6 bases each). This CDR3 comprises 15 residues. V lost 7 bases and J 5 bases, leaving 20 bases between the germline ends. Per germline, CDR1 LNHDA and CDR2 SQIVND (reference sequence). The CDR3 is CASTSGRGDDETQYF. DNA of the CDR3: TGTGCCAGTACCTCTGGTAGGGGGGATGACGAGACCCAGTACTTC.

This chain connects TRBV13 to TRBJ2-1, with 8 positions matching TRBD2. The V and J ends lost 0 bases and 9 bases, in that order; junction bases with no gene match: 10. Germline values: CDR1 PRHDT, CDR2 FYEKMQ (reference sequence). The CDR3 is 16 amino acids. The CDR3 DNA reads TGTGCCAGCAGCTTAGGGGTAGCGGGGTACGCAATTGAGCAGTTCTTC. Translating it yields CASSLGVAGYAIEQFF.

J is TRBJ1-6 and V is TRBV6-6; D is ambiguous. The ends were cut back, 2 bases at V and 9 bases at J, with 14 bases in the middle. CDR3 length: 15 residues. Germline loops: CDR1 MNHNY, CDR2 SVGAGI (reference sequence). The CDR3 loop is CASSYESGYRSPLHF. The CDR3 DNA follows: TGTGCCAGCAGTTACGAGTCGGGGTATCGTTCACCCCTCCACTTT.

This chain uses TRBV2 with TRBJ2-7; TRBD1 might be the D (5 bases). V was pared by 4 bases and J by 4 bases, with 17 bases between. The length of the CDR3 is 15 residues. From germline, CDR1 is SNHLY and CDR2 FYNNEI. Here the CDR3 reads CASSVGAAAGYEQYF. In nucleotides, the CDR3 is TGTGCCAGCAGTGTTGGGGCCGCCGCCGGATACGAGCAGTACTTC.

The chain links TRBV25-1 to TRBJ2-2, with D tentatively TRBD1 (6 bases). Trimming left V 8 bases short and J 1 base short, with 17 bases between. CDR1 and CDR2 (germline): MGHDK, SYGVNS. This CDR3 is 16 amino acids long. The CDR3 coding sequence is TGTGCCAGCGGGGCCCCGACAGGATTGAACACCGGGGAGCTGTTTTTT. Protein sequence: CASGAPTGLNTGELFF.

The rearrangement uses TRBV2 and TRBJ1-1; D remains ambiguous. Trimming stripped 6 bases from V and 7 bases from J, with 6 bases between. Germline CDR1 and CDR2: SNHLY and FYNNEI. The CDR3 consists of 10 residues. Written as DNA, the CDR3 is TGTGCCAGCAGAACGTTTGAAGCTTTCTTT. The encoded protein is CASRTFEAFF.

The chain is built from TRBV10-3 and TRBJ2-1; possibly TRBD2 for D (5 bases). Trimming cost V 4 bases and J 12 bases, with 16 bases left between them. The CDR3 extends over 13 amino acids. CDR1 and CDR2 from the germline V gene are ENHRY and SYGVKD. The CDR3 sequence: CAISGESTAGQFF. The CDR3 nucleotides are TGTGCCATCAGTGGGGAGTCAACCGCGGGGCAGTTCTTC.